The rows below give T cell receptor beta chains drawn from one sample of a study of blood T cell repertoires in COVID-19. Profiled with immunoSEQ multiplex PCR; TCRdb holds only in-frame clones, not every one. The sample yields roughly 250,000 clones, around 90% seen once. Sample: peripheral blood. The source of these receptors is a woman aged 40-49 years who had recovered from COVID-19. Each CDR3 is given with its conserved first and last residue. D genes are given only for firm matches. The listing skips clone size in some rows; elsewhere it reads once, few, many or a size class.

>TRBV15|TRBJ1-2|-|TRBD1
TGTGCCACCGTGGGACAGGGCTTTGGCTACACCTTC
CATVGQGFGYTF
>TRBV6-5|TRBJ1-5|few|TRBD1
TGTGCCACCGGGACAGGGGGCGGTGGGTATCAGCCCCAGCATTTT
CATGTGGGGYQPQHF
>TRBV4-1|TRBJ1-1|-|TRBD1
TGCGCCAGCAGCCAAACAGGGGACACTGAAGCTTTCTTT
CASSQTGDTEAFF
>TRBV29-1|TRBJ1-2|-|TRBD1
TGCAGCGTAGAGGGGGCTGGGGGCTACACCTTC
CSVEGAGGYTF
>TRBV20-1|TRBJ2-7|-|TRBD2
TGCAGTGCTAGTCCGGGAGGGACGCCCTACGAGCAGTACTTC
CSASPGGTPYEQYF
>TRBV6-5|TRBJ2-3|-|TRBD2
TGTGCCAGCAGTCTCCGGCTAGCGGGAGAGCAGTATTTT
CASSLRLAGEQYF
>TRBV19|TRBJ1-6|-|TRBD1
TGTGCCAGTAGGCCGAGAGGGGGCAATTCACCCCTCCACTTT
CASRPRGGNSPLHF
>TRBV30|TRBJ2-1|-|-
TGTGCCTGGAGTGCCGGACTGGGGGGTGAGCAGTTCTTC
CAWSAGLGGEQFF
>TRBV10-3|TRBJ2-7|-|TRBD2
TGTGCCATCAGTGAGTCCTTTAGCGGGCCCCTCTACGAGCAGTACTTC
CAISESFSGPLYEQYF
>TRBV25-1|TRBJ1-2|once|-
TGTGCCAGCAGTGAAGGGGACACCACTACTACTAACTATGGCTACACCTTC
CASSEGDTTTTNYGYTF
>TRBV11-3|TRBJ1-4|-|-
TGTGCCAGCAGCCAGATCCACGAAAAACTGTTTTTT
CASSQIHEKLFF
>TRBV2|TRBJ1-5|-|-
TGTGCCAGCACATGGACGGGGGATCAGCCCCAGCATTTT
CASTWTGDQPQHF
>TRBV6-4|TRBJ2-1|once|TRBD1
TGTGCCAGCAGCGACGGACAGGGGGCTGATGAGCAGTTCTTC
CASSDGQGADEQFF
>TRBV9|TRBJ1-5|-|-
TGTGCCAGCAGCGTGACGGGAGATAGCAATCAGCCCCAGCATTTT
CASSVTGDSNQPQHF
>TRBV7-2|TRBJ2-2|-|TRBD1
TGTGCCAGCAGCCTGACGGGACAGCGAAACACCGGGGAGCTGTTTTTT
CASSLTGQRNTGELFF
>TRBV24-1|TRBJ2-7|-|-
TGTGCCACCAGTGATTTTGGAGGGGGCATCGACGAGCAGTACTTC
CATSDFGGGIDEQYF
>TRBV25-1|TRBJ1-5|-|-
TGTGCCAGCAGGTATAGCAATCAGCCCCAGCATTTT
CASRYSNQPQHF
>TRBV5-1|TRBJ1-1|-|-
TGCGCCAGCAGCTTCCAGGGTTCTAACACTGAAGCTTTCTTT
CASSFQGSNTEAFF
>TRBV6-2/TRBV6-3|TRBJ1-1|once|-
TGTGCCAGCAGTTACCCCGCAGGGATCGGAGCTTTCTTT
CASSYPAGIGAFF
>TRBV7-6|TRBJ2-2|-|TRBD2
TGTGCCAGCAGCTTAGAGGCCCCCGGGGCGGGAGGGGGCACCGGGGAGCTGTTTTTT
CASSLEAPGAGGGTGELFF
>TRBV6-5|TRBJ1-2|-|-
TGTGCCAGCAGTACCGCCGGGGGGGGCTATGGCTACACCTTC
CASSTAGGGYGYTF
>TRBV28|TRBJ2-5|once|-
TGTGCCAGTAAGGGGCGTGAGACCCAGTACTTC
CASKGRETQYF
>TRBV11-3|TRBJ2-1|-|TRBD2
TGTGCCAGCAGCCCCAACGGGACTAGCGGGAGGGTGGGTGAGCAGTTCTTC
CASSPNGTSGRVGEQFF
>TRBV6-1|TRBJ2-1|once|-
TGTGCCAGCAGTGACCTTAGCGGCTACAATGAGCAGTTCTTC
CASSDLSGYNEQFF
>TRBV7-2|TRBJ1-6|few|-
TGTGCCAGCAGCTTAGGGTTCGGCCAAAAGGAGGGTTCACCCCTCCACTTT
CASSLGFGQKEGSPLHF
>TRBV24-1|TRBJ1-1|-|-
TGTGCCACCAGTGATCCCACCGGGGGGAACACTGAAGCTTTCTTT
CATSDPTGGNTEAFF
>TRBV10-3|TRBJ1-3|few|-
TGTGCCATCAGCCCCGTTAGTTCTGGAAACACCATATATTTT
CAISPVSSGNTIYF
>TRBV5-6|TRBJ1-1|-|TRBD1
TGTGCCAGCAGCCTCCGGACAGGGTTGGGAGCTTTCTTT
CASSLRTGLGAFF
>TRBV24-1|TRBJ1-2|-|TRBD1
TGTGCCACCACCCCGGGACAGGACTATGGCTACACCTTC
CATTPGQDYGYTF
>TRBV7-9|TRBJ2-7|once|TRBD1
TGTGCCAGCAGCTCGACAGGGCTCTCCTACGAGCAGTACTTC
CASSSTGLSYEQYF
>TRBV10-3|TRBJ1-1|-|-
TGTGCCATCAGTGGAGGGCCTTTGAACACTGAAGCTTTCTTT
CAISGGPLNTEAFF
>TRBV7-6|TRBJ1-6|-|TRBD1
TGTGCCAGCAGCTTACAGGGACAGGGCTGGTCACCCCTCCACTTT
CASSLQGQGWSPLHF
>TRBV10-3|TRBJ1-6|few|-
TGTGCCATCAGGGGGGCTGAGAATTCACCCCTCCACTTT
CAIRGAENSPLHF
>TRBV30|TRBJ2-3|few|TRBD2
TGTGCCTGGAGCGGGAGGAGGAGCCGCACAGATACGCAGTATTTT
CAWSGRRSRTDTQYF
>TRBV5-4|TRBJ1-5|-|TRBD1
TGTGCCAGCAGCGCCGGGACAGGGGTTCAGCCCCAGCATTTT
CASSAGTGVQPQHF
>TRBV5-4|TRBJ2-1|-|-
TGTGCCAGCGCCCCCCCCGGGGGAGGTCCCTACAATGAGCAGTTCTTC
CASAPPGGGPYNEQFF
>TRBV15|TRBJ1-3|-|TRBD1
TGTGCCACCAACGACAGGGTGGGGGACACCATATATTTT
CATNDRVGDTIYF
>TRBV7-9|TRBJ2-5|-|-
TGTGCCAGCAGCTCGCGCGGGGTGCAAGAGACCCAGTACTTC
CASSSRGVQETQYF
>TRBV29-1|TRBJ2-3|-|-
TGCAGCGTACGGAGGGGGCCGACAGATACGCAGTATTTT
CSVRRGPTDTQYF
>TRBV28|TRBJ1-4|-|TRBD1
TGTGCCAGCAGTTTACCACAGGGGGCAGTTGAAAAACTGTTTTTT
CASSLPQGAVEKLFF
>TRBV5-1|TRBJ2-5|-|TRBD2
TGCGCCAGCAGCCAAACTAGCGCCCAAGAGACCCAGTACTTC
CASSQTSAQETQYF
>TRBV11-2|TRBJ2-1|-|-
TGTGCCAGCACCCAAGGGCTAGCGGAGGGGGGCTCCTACAATGAGCAGTTCTTC
CASTQGLAEGGSYNEQFF
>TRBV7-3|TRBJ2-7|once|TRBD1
TGTGCCAGCAGCCTCTGGGACAGGACCGAGCAGTACTTC
CASSLWDRTEQYF
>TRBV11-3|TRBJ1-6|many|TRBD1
TGTGCCAGCAGCGGCCACAGGGGAGCCAATTCACCCCTCCACTTT
CASSGHRGANSPLHF
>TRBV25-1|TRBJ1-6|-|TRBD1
TGTGCCAGCAGGACAGGGTTTAATTCACCCCTCCACTTT
CASRTGFNSPLHF
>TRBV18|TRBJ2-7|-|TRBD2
TGTGCCAGCTCACCCGGGACTAGCGGGAGGTTATACGAGCAGTACTTC
CASSPGTSGRLYEQYF
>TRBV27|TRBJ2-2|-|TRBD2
TGTGCCAGCACCCGGCGGGGGGCAAACACCGGGGAGCTGTTTTTT
CASTRRGANTGELFF
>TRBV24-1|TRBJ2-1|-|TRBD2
TGTGCCACCAGTGACCCCACGGGGACTAGCGGGAGGGCCCCCTACAATGAGCAGTTCTTC
CATSDPTGTSGRAPYNEQFF
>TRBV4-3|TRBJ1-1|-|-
TGCGCCAGCAGCCTTTTGGGGGGTAACACTGAAGCTTTCTTT
CASSLLGGNTEAFF
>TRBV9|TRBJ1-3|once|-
TGTGCCAGCAGCGTAGTGGGGGGGGTTCCTGGAAACACCATATATTTT
CASSVVGGVPGNTIYF
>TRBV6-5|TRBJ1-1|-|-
TGTGCCAGCAGACGCAGGGTTCCGGACACTGAAGCTTTCTTT
CASRRRVPDTEAFF
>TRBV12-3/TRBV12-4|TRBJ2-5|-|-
TGTGCCAGCGGGGCCTCAGCCCAAGAGACCCAGTACTTC
CASGASAQETQYF
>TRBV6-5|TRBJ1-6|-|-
TGTGCCAGCAGTTACGGTAGTGCAACTTCACCCCTCCACTTT
CASSYGSATSPLHF
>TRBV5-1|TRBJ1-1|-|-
TGCGCCAGCAGCTTTACGGACACTGAAGCTTTCTTT
CASSFTDTEAFF
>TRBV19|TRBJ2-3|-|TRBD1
TGTGCCAGTAGTCCCCCGGGACAGGGGGGCACAGATACGCAGTATTTT
CASSPPGQGGTDTQYF